A single sample is the source of the 29 T cell receptor beta chains below, sequenced in a study of blood T cell repertoires in COVID-19. TCRdb's copy holds only in-frame clones and misses some; the assay was immunoSEQ multiplex PCR. The sample has approximately 160,000 clones, about 83% seen once. Sequencing used PBMCs or T cells enriched from blood (not recorded which). Receptors were obtained from a woman aged 50 to 65 in a cohort exposed to, infected with or recovered from COVID-19 (not recorded which).

V usage is TRBV30 and J usage is TRBJ1-2; TRBD1 agrees at 9 bases. With V trimmed by 0 bases and J by 4 bases, 0 bases remained unmatched. The CDR3 has 13 amino acids. Germline loops: CDR1 GTSNPN, CDR2 SVGIG (reference sequence). CDR3 amino acids: CAWSVQGAYGYTF. The CDR3 region has the DNA TGTGCCTGGAGTGTACAGGGGGCCTATGGCTACACCTTC.

The rearrangement links TRBV19 to TRBJ2-1, with 10 positions matching TRBD2. The V and J ends lost 4 bases and 8 bases, in that order; junction bases with no gene match: 8. The V gene's germline CDR1 is LNHDA and CDR2 SQIVND (reference sequence). The CDR3 runs 15 residues. CDR3 bases: TGTGCCAGTAGTAGGGGGCTAGCGGGGGACCATGAGCAGTTCTTC. Protein product: CASSRGLAGDHEQFF.

J is TRBJ1-5 and V is TRBV15, with 8 bases that match TRBD1. The CDR3 totals 16 residues. The trim removed 5 bases at V and 4 bases at J, leaving 10 bases unmatched. Looked up from germline, CDR1 is LNHNV and CDR2 is YYDKDF (reference sequence). The DNA for the CDR3 is TGTGCCACCAGCGAAGGACAGGGCTTTAAAAATCAGCCCCAGCATTTT. Translating it yields CATSEGQGFKNQPQHF. The full variable domain, completed using reference TRBV15 and TRBJ1-5, is DAMVIQNPRYQVTQFGKPVTLSCSQTLNHNVMYWYQQKSSQAPKLLFHYYDKDFNNEADTPDNFQSRRPNTSFCFLDIRSPGLGDTAMYLCATSEGQGFKNQPQHFGDGTRLSIL.

The CDR3 loop reads CASSLWTSGTQETQYF. The CDR3 DNA is TGTGCCAGCAGCCTCTGGACTAGCGGGACCCAAGAGACCCAGTACTTC. The chain recombines TRBV7-8 with TRBJ2-5, with 12 bases identical to TRBD2. The V gene end was trimmed by 5 bases and the J gene end by 1 base; junction bases not matched to a gene: 5. Germline-derived CDR1 and CDR2 are SGHVS and FQNEAQ. CDR3 size: 16 residues.

The rearrangement links TRBV11-2 to TRBJ1-3; the match to TRBD1 covers 11 bases. Trimming cost V 4 bases and J 3 bases; bases outside gene matches: 5. CDR3 size: 16 residues. Germline CDR1 is SGHAT and CDR2 is FQNNGV. The CDR3 sequence: CASSSGTGGGGNTIYF. The CDR3 nucleotides are TGTGCCAGCAGCTCCGGGACAGGGGGAGGTGGAAACACCATATATTTT.

The sample holds many counts of this clone. V usage is TRBV4-3 and J usage is TRBJ2-3; the match to TRBD2 covers 7 bases. Germline V lookup: CDR1 LGHNA, CDR2 YSLEER. This CDR3 comprises 17 residues. Trimming cost V 1 base and J 0 bases; bases outside gene matches: 7. CDR3 sequence: CASSQGGGAGSTDTQYF. DNA of the CDR3: TGCGCCAGCAGCCAAGGGGGGGGAGCGGGGAGCACAGATACGCAGTATTTT.

The rearrangement links TRBV10-3 to TRBJ1-1; D is possibly TRBD1 (6 bases). This CDR3 region has 12 residues. Germline CDR1 reads ENHRY; CDR2 reads SYGVKD. With 4 bases removed from V and 5 bases from J, the gap between germline ends came to 8 bases. CDR3 DNA sequence: TGTGCCATCAGTGCGAGGGGGACTGAAGCTTTCTTT. Amino acids: CAISARGTEAFF.

The sample holds a few counts of this clone. The chain combines TRBV7-9 with TRBJ1-1; TRBD1 aligns across 8 bases. The CDR3 is 14 residues long. J was trimmed by 0 bases and V by 4 bases; bases with no gene match: 1. Germline values: CDR1 SEHNR, CDR2 FQNEAQ (reference sequence). The CDR3 DNA sequence: TGTGCCAGCAGCTCGGGACAGGTGAACACTGAAGCTTTCTTT. Translating it yields CASSSGQVNTEAFF.

The chain uses TRBV9 and TRBJ2-3; TRBD2 might be the D (6 bases). Germline assignment: CDR1 SGDLS and CDR2 YYNGEE. V was shortened by 0 bases and J by 0 bases, with 14 bases between the two germline ends. This CDR3 has 17 amino acids. CDR3 coding DNA: TGTGCCAGCAGCGTAGCTACGGGAGACGGGAGCACAGATACGCAGTATTTT. Its translation: CASSVATGDGSTDTQYF.

The chain is built from TRBV10-1 and TRBJ2-1; TRBD1 might be the D (5 bases). CDR3 length: 15 amino acids. Germline loops: CDR1 WNHNN, CDR2 SYGVQD (reference sequence). V was trimmed by 2 bases and J by 0 bases, leaving 8 bases between them. CDR3: CASSERRASYNEQFF. CDR3 DNA: TGCGCCAGCAGTGAGCGCAGGGCCTCCTACAATGAGCAGTTCTTC.

The chain uses TRBV6-5 and TRBJ2-1; the D is unclear. The CDR3 has 13 amino acids. Germline V gene data show CDR1 as MNHEY and CDR2 as SVGAGI. Trimming took off 4 bases at V and 0 bases at J, with 4 bases between the two ends. CDR3 sequence reads: CASSFNSYNEQFF. The DNA of the CDR3 is TGTGCCAGCAGTTTCAACTCCTACAATGAGCAGTTCTTC.

CDR3 bases: TGTGCCAGCAGCTTGGCCGGGACACCGAACTATGGCTACACCTTC. It specifies CASSLAGTPNYGYTF. The chain has TRBV5-4 and TRBJ1-2; D possibly corresponds to TRBD1 (6 bases). This CDR3 is built from 15 residues. The germline gives CDR1 SGHNT, CDR2 YYREEE (reference sequence). V was pared by 0 bases and J by 2 bases, with 11 bases between.

The chain joins TRBV4-2 to TRBJ1-1, with D unclear. The CDR3 runs 15 residues. CDR1 and CDR2 from the germline V gene are LGHNA and YNFKEQ. The V gene lost 4 bases and the J gene lost 4 bases, with 16 bases spanning the gap. In DNA, the CDR3 is TGTGCCAGCAGCCTTTCAGACCGGGCGGGCACTGAAGCTTTCTTT. Protein sequence: CASSLSDRAGTEAFF.

This clone occurred a few times. The rearrangement uses TRBV10-1 and TRBJ2-1, with 10 bases that match TRBD2. V gave up 2 bases and J gave up 0 bases; unmatched junction bases: 10. The CDR3 has 19 residues. Germline CDR1 and CDR2: WNHNN and SYGVQD (reference sequence). This CDR3 reads CASSEASGSPDSSYNEQFF. DNA for the CDR3: TGCGCCAGCAGTGAGGCTAGCGGGAGTCCAGATAGCTCCTACAATGAGCAGTTCTTC.

The J gene is TRBJ2-2, the V gene TRBV6-6, with 8 bases that match TRBD2. Trimming removed 8 bases from V and 5 bases from J; junction bases left unmatched: 10. The CDR3 consists of 15 residues. Germline assignment: CDR1 MNHNY and CDR2 SVGAGI (reference sequence). CDR3 protein: CASQTRGGYTGELFF. DNA of the CDR3: TGTGCCAGCCAAACTCGGGGGGGTTATACCGGGGAGCTGTTTTTT.

The CDR3 spells CASSLVGGLSNTGELFF. The DNA of the CDR3 is TGTGCCAGCAGCTTAGTCGGGGGGCTATCGAACACCGGGGAGCTGTTTTTT. This sequence joins TRBV7-2 and TRBJ2-2; D is possibly TRBD2 (7 bases). The CDR3 loop spans 17 amino acids. The ends were cut back, 1 base at V and 0 bases at J, with 12 bases in the middle. Germline V gene sequence: CDR1 SGHTA, CDR2 FQGNSA.

V gene TRBV9 combines with J gene TRBJ2-1; D is unclear. The CDR3 length is 14 residues. Trimming took 4 bases from V and 0 from J, leaving 8 bases between them. Germline CDR1 and CDR2: SGDLS and YYNGEE. The CDR3 DNA is TGTGCCAGCAGCCCGCGGAGCTCCTACAATGAGCAGTTCTTC. Protein sequence: CASSPRSSYNEQFF.

The gene calls are TRBV7-2 and TRBJ2-3, with TRBD2 as a possible D gene (5 bases). The V end lost 3 bases, the J end lost 6 bases, and 16 bases lay between the germline ends. The CDR3 is made up of 15 amino acids. Germline V CDR1 and CDR2: SGHTA, FQGNSA. CDR3 in DNA: TGTGCCAGCAGCTTTAATCGTGGTGGGGAGGATACGCAGTATTTT. This translates into CASSFNRGGEDTQYF. Full variable domain (outside the CDR3, taken from reference TRBV7-2 and TRBJ2-3): GAGVSQSPSNKVTEKGKDVELRCDPISGHTALYWYRQSLGQGLEFLIYFQGNSAPDKSGLPSDRFSAERTGGSVSTLTIQRTQQEDSAVYLCASSFNRGGEDTQYFGPGTRLTVL.

V and J are TRBV11-1 and TRBJ1-3; TRBD1 is a possible D gene (6 bases). V lost 3 bases, J lost 4 bases, and 13 bases lay in between. The CDR3 extends over 15 amino acids. Germline CDR1 and CDR2: SGHAT and FQDESV (reference sequence). The CDR3 sequence: CASSFPGTTGNTIYF. The CDR3, as DNA: TGTGCCAGCAGCTTCCCCGGGACAACAGGAAACACCATATATTTT.

This rearrangement joins TRBV7-3 to TRBJ2-1, with 13 positions matching TRBD2. Germline V gene sequence: CDR1 SGHTA, CDR2 FQGTGA. V lost 5 bases, J lost 8 bases, and 6 bases stayed unmatched. This CDR3 has 15 residues. The CDR3 bases are TGTGCCAGCAGCGGGGGAGGGACTAGCGGGGATGAGCAGTTCTTC. Its protein is CASSGGGTSGDEQFF.

With respect to this clone: The sample carries other DNA sequences with the same CDR3. V gene TRBV5-1 combines with J gene TRBJ1-5; a weak D match, TRBD1 (5 bases). Germline values: CDR1 SGHRS, CDR2 YFSETQ. Deletions cut 0 bases from V and 4 bases from J, with 11 bases between. The CDR3 loop spans 15 amino acids. The CDR3 nucleotides are TGCGCCAGCAGCTTGGAAGGGGTTGGAAATCAGCCCCAGCATTTT. Its protein is CASSLEGVGNQPQHF.

This chain uses TRBV28 with TRBJ1-2; 8 bases are shared with TRBD1. The length of the CDR3 is 16 residues. Germline values: CDR1 MDHEN, CDR2 SYDVKM. The V segment lost 6 bases and the J segment 5 bases; nucleotides outside the gene matches: 14. CDR3 region: CASSSPGQVESYGYTF. The CDR3 DNA reads as TGTGCCAGCAGCTCACCGGGACAGGTAGAGAGTTATGGCTACACCTTC.

The CDR3 nucleotides are TGTGCCAGCAGCTTAGCGGTGGGAGGAAGCACTGAAGCTTTCTTT. Residues: CASSLAVGGSTEAFF. The V call is TRBV7-8, the J call TRBJ1-1; the D is unclear. Trimming shortened V by 0 bases and J by 4 bases, and 12 bases separated the two germline ends. The CDR3 extends over 15 amino acids. Per the germline V gene, CDR1 is SGHVS and CDR2 is FQNEAQ. The full variable domain, its missing parts supplied by reference TRBV7-8 and TRBJ1-1, is GAGVSQSPRYKVAKRGQDVALRCDPISGHVSLFWYQQALGQGPEFLTYFQNEAQLDKSGLPSDRFFAERPEGSVSTLKIQRTQQEDSAVYLCASSLAVGGSTEAFFGQGTRLTVV.

The chain links TRBV27 to TRBJ2-1; 8 bases match TRBD2. Germline loops: CDR1 MNHEY, CDR2 SMNVEV (reference sequence). V was pared by 7 bases and J by 1 base, with 3 bases of the junction left unmatched. CDR3 size: 14 residues. The CDR3 loop reads CASTSGRSYNEQFF. For the CDR3, the DNA is TGTGCCAGCACGAGCGGGAGATCCTACAATGAGCAGTTCTTC.

The V call is TRBV7-9, the J call TRBJ1-3; 7 nucleotides match TRBD1. V was clipped by 2 bases and J by 0 bases; unmatched bases: 4. CDR3 length: 16 amino acids. CDR1 SEHNR and CDR2 FQNEAQ come from the germline V gene (reference sequence). The CDR3 DNA is TGTGCCAGCAGCTTAAGGGGGCAGGGCTCTGGAAACACCATATATTTT. Residues: CASSLRGQGSGNTIYF. The full variable domain, its missing parts supplied by reference TRBV7-9 and TRBJ1-3, is DTGVSQNPRHKITKRGQNVTFRCDPISEHNRLYWYRQTLGQGPEFLTYFQNEAQLEKSRLLSDRFSAERPKGSFSTLEIQRTEQGDSAMYLCASSLRGQGSGNTIYFGEGSWLTVV.

With respect to this clone: A junction boundary mismatches the germline segment, possibly from a read error. The rearrangement links TRBV28 to TRBJ1-4, with TRBD1 as a possible D gene (5 bases). Germline loops: CDR1 MDHEN, CDR2 SYDVKM. The CDR3 has 15 residues. In nucleotides, the CDR3 is TGTGCCAGCAGTTTATTGTTGTCAGGGAATGGAAAACTGTTTTTT. Translated, it gives CASSLLLSGNGKLFF.

This clone was found once. The chain couples TRBV3-1 (or the pseudogene TRBV3-2) to TRBJ2-4; D ambiguous. Trimming shortened V by 5 bases and J by 0 bases, and 8 bases separated the two germline ends. Germline V lookup: CDR1 LGHDT, CDR2 YNNKEL (reference sequence). The CDR3 has 14 residues. CDR3 in amino acids: CASSYVLAKNIQYF. The CDR3 DNA sequence: TGTGCCAGCAGCTATGTCCTAGCCAAAAACATTCAGTACTTC.

The genes are TRBV19 and TRBJ1-5; 9 positions match TRBD1. The trim removed 5 bases at V and 11 bases at J, leaving 7 bases unmatched. The CDR3 loop spans 13 amino acids. The germline V gene has CDR1 LNHDA and CDR2 SQIVND (reference sequence). CDR3 sequence (DNA): TGTGCCAGTAGTGTCACAGGGGGCCCTGCCCAGCATTTT. Its translation is CASSVTGGPAQHF.

The chain joins TRBV3-1 (or the pseudogene TRBV3-2) to TRBJ1-5; weak D call: TRBD1 (5 bases). The CDR3 is made up of 13 amino acids. V shed 3 bases and J shed 5 bases, with 8 bases lying between them. Germline V gives CDR1 LGHDT, CDR2 YNNKEL (reference sequence). This CDR3 is CASSHREDQPQHF. CDR3 nucleotide sequence: TGTGCCAGCAGCCACAGGGAGGATCAGCCCCAGCATTTT.